This T cell receptor (beta chain) was observed in a study of T cells in Graves' hyperthyroidism and ophthalmopathy. In this sample, this clonotype turned up a few times. What was amplified from RNA transcripts were TCR beta CDR3 regions. Initially, a first-round RT-PCR of the TCR CDR3 employed the HTBI primer set. TCRdb redid the calling of the multiplex PCR reads with MiXCR, one entry per CDR3 protein. The sample holds 500,000 to 550,000 distinct CDR3 sequences, 15% to 20% seen once. This CDR3 region has 15 residues. J lost 2 bases, V lost 7 bases, and 10 bases had no gene match. Germline V gene sequence: CDR1 MNHNS, CDR2 SASEGT.

Sequencing was done on a sample of blood. The chain carries TRBV6-1 and TRBJ2-7, with 8 bases that match TRBD1. The sequence was collected from a man aged 40-49 years with Graves' ophthalmopathy. CDR3 loop: CASTPLRDRTYEQYF. The DNA for the CDR3 is TGTGCCAGCACCCCACTCCGGGACAGGACCTACGAGCAGTACTTC.